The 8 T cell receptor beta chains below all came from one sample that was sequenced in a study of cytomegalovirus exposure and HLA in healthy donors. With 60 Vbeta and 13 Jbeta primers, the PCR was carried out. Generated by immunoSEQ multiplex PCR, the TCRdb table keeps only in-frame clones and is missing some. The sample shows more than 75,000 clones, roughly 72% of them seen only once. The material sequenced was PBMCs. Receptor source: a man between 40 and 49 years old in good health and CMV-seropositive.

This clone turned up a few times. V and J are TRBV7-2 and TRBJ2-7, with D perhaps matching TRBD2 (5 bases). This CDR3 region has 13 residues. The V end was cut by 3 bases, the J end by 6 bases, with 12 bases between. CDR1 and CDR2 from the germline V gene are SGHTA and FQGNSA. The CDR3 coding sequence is TGTGCCAGCAGCTTTCCGGGCGAGGGCGAGCAGTACTTC. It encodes CASSFPGEGEQYF.

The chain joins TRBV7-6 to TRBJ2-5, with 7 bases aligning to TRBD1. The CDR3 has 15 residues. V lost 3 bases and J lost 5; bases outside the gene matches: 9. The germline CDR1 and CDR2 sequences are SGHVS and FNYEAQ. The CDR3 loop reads CASSFTQGLRETQYF. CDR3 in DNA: TGTGCCAGCAGCTTCACACAGGGGCTGCGGGAGACCCAGTACTTC.

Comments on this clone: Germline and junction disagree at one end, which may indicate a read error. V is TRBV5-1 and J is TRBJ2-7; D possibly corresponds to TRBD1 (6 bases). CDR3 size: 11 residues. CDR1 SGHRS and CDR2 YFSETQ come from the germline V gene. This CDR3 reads CASSLGLDSHF. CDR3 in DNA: TGCGCCAGCAGCTTGGGCCTGGACAGCCACTTC.

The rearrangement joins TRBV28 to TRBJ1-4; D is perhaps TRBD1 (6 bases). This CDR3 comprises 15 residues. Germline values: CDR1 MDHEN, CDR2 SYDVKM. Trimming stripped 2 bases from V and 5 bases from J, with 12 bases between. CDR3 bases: TGTGCCAGCAGTTTACGACAGGCGGGCAATGAAAAACTGTTTTTT. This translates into CASSLRQAGNEKLFF.

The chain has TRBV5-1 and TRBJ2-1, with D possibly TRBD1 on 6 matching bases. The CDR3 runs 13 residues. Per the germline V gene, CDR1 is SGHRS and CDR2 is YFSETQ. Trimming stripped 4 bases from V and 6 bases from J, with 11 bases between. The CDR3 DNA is TGCGCCAGCAGCCAACAGGGATTCAATGAGCAGTTCTTC. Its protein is CASSQQGFNEQFF.

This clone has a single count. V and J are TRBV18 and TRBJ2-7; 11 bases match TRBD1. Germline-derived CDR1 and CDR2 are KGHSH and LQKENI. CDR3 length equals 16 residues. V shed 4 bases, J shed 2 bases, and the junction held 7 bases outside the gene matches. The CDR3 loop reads CASSLTDRGPPYEQYF. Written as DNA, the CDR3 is TGTGCCAGCTCACTTACGGACAGGGGGCCCCCCTACGAGCAGTACTTC. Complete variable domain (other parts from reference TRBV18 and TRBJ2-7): NAGVMQNPRHLVRRRGQEARLRCSPMKGHSHVYWYRQLPEEGLKFMVYLQKENIIDESGMPKERFSAEFPKEGPSILRIQQVVRGDSAAYFCASSLTDRGPPYEQYFGPGTRLTVT.

CDR3 region: CASSLWGQGGYTF. The CDR3, as DNA: TGTGCCAGCAGCTTGTGGGGCCAGGGTGGCTACACCTTC. The chain employs TRBV5-6 and TRBJ1-2, with a possible D match to TRBD1 (5 bases). V was shortened by 1 base and J by 7 bases, with 11 bases between the two germline ends. The CDR3 runs to 13 residues. The germline gives CDR1 SGHDT, CDR2 YYEEEE.

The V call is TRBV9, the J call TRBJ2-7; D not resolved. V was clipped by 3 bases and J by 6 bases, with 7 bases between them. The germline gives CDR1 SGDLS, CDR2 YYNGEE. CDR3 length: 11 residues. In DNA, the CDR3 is TGTGCCAGCAGCGGCGAGTCCGAGCAGTACTTC. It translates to CASSGESEQYF.